This T cell receptor beta chain comes out of a study of blood T cells in healthy people across ages. Whole-study results and caveats: Long-lived and aged donors differed, with more naive CD4+ cells and higher diversity in the long-lived. Conclusively comparing naive with antigen-experienced cells was impossible with unsorted PBMCs.

Trimming cost V 4 bases and J 5 bases, with 18 bases left between them. The CDR3 totals 15 residues. CDR1 and CDR2 (germline): SGHTA, FQGNSA. Peripheral blood, about 10 milliliters per donor, was collected. Primers used in a second PCR of about 6 to 11 cycles were a sample-barcoded 5' primer and a J-beta primer mix. TCRdb called the 5' RACE reads again in MiXCR, with one record for every CDR3 protein. Among about 830,000 distinct CDR3 sequences listed, less than 80% were seen once. As regards this clonotype: Its antigen remains unknown.

The V call is TRBV7-2, the J call TRBJ2-7; perhaps TRBD1 as D (6 bases). The clonotype originates from a man aged 30 to 39 in good health. Sample: blood. The CDR3 nucleotides read TGTGCCAGCAGCTCGGGTGGGACATGGCGACACGAGCAGTACTTC. The encoded protein is CASSSGGTWRHEQYF.